This T cell receptor beta chain derives from a study of blood T cell repertoires in COVID-19 (dated by TCRdb to 2020 to 2022). As for the study more broadly: Samples from collaborators originated in the United States, Italy and Spain and spanned both the acute and convalescent phases of COVID-19. The material from the prospective study consisted of cDNA or gDNA derived from T cells, B-cell-depleted T cells, or PBMCs. Deeply sampled blood TCRbeta repertoires from subjects exposed to, actively infected with, or recovered from COVID-19 were included in the dataset. The repertoires were released in a freely available public database intended as a resource for research on the immune response to SARS-CoV-2. Samples came from the ongoing ImmuneRACE study (first 160 participants) plus 1,254 subjects from 6 global collaborators. Nearly every sample came with metadata listing a de-identified subject ID, COVID-19 status, age in years and sex. HLA class I and class II types, where available, came from metadata supplied by the sample provider rather than from assay-based typing.

Whole blood was collected in K2EDTA tubes by collaborating institutions according to the institutions' own protocols. For TCRbeta analysis, collaborator samples were shipped as frozen whole blood, as isolated PBMCs, or as DNA extracted from either sample type. Notes on this clone: Its antigen has not been determined. No much larger clone is present one base from it, and per-base qualities are unavailable.

TCRbeta CDR3 regions were amplified from genomic DNA using the immunoSEQ Assay, a bias-controlled multiplex PCR. The published analysis was carried out like this. The number of nucleated cells in each sample was estimated from the amplification of reference gene primers within the assay. To quantify the absolute abundance of each unique TCRbeta CDR3 rearrangement, sequence reads were collapsed and filtered. For each sample, productive Simpson clonality was calculated as the square root of Simpson's diversity index across productive rearrangements. TCRdb took over this immuneACCESS table, retaining in-frame rearrangements with V and J assigned. Such tables are incomplete; in checked studies, under half of the missing clones stem from an unresolved V gene, and the remainder is unexplained. The V and J calls and the clone size are those of that table, but D and trimming were determined from the DNA. The sample table records about 310,000 clones; roughly 87% of these occur just once. The top ten clonotypes cover 1% of the sample.

Via the germline V gene, CDR1 is ENHRY and CDR2 SYGVKD. Including cysteine and phenylalanine, the CDR3 has 14 amino acids. The kept DNA is CDR3 alone, 42 bases in frame from the first base. Trimming takes 6 bases from V and 3 bases from J, and the germline ends sit 15 bases apart. The paper's findings and limits, for the study overall: How much clinical and demographic metadata was included differed by source and by participant, and the metadata was provided uncurated.

The sequenced sample consisted of peripheral blood. This TCR was sampled from a man in his forties or fifties with active or convalescent COVID-19. The V and J segments used are TRBV10-3 and TRBJ2-7, and TRBD2 may be the D gene, going by 6 matching bases. The CDR3 reads as follows: CAIRVPGTGYEQYF. Read as DNA, the sequence is TGTGCCATCAGGGTCCCAGGGACTGGCTACGAGCAGTACTTC.